Reported below is one T cell receptor (beta chain). Its antigen is unknown. The CDR3 extends over 12 amino acids. The V gene end was trimmed by 5 bases and the J gene end by 4 bases; junction bases not matched to a gene: 1. The germline CDR1 and CDR2 sequences are SQVTM and ANQGSEA. The data were taken from a study of CD8 T cells in Susac syndrome. Study outcomes and limitations: By the study's own acknowledgment, its TCR sequencing and HLA analysis included relatively few individuals.

A quantity of roughly 0.5 to 1 ug RNA underwent reverse transcription using random hexamers. Amplification of the TCR beta CDR3 was carried out by immunoSEQ multiplex PCR, which spanned a total of 54 Vbeta and 13 Jbeta segments. TCRdb reprocessed the immunoSEQ multiplex PCR reads with MiXCR, giving one entry per CDR3 protein. Here the sample spans 70,000 to 75,000 distinct CDR3 sequences, 93% being singletons. TEMRA cells were FACS-enriched, and CD8+ and CD4+ T cells were isolated negatively. The sequenced sample was CD4+ T cells from PBMCs. This chain connects TRBV29-1 to TRBJ1-5; 8 bases are shared with TRBD1. The receptor was isolated from a human donor with Susac syndrome. CDR3 in amino acids: CSVRTGNQPQHF. In DNA, the CDR3 is TGCAGCGTTAGGACAGGGAATCAGCCCCAGCATTTT.